What follows are 18 T cell receptor beta chains derived from one specimen sequenced in a study of T cells after yellow fever vaccination. A single record per CDR3 protein comes from TCRdb applying MiXCR to the 5' RACE reads. This table holds some 260,000 distinct CDR3 sequences, about 5.2% found once. Here the sequenced sample was CD4+ T cells sorted from PBMCs, taken on the day of the yellow fever booster vaccination. These receptors were collected from a man aged 18 to 29 who received the YFV17D yellow fever vaccine.

The chain joins TRBV4-1 to TRBJ1-1; weak D call: TRBD1 (6 bases). V lost 0 bases, J lost 1 base, and 9 bases lay in between. The CDR3 covers 15 residues. Germline CDR1 MGHRA, CDR2 YSYEKL. This chain's CDR3 is CASSQDRGGNTEAFF. The CDR3 region has the DNA TGCGCCAGCAGCCAAGATCGAGGGGGGAACACTGAAGCTTTCTTT.

The chain employs TRBV15 and TRBJ1-5; D gene uncertain. The length of the CDR3 is 13 residues. The germline V gene encodes CDR1 LNHNV and CDR2 YYDKDF (reference sequence). With 6 bases removed from V and 7 bases from J, the gap between germline ends came to 13 bases. Written as DNA, the CDR3 is TGTGCCACCAGTAACATGGGCGGACAGCCCCAGCATTTT. The encoded protein is CATSNMGGQPQHF.

This clonotype was detected only a few times. V is TRBV10-3 and J is TRBJ1-1, with D uncertain. This CDR3 comprises 12 residues. CDR1 ENHRY and CDR2 SYGVKD come from the germline V gene. Trimming pared 5 bases from V and 10 bases from J, leaving 14 bases between. CDR3 nucleotides: TGTGCCATCAGTCCCGACGGGGAAAGAGCTTTCTTT. Encoded protein: CAISPDGERAFF.

The chain employs TRBV19 and TRBJ2-4; 9 bases fit TRBD1. CDR1 is LNHDA, CDR2 SQIVND, per germline (reference sequence). V was pared by 6 bases and J by 10 bases, with 19 bases of the junction left unmatched. The CDR3 runs to 17 residues. The CDR3 protein is CASSPQGAVTPKRIQYF. CDR3 in DNA: TGTGCCAGTAGCCCACAGGGGGCTGTAACCCCAAAACGGATTCAGTACTTC.

This clonotype was observed a few times. The chain couples TRBV20-1 to TRBJ2-5, with D perhaps TRBD1 (6 bases). Germline V CDR1 and CDR2: DFQATT, SNEGSKA (reference sequence). The V end lost 0 bases, the J end lost 3 bases, and 11 bases lay between the germline ends. The CDR3 sequence is 14 residues long. The CDR3 DNA reads as TGCAGTGCTAGAGACTGGGGGCTGAAAGAGACCCAGTACTTC. Amino acid sequence: CSARDWGLKETQYF.

This clonotype has more than one count but fewer than ten. This chain links TRBV5-1 with TRBJ1-2, with a possible D match to TRBD1 (5 bases). The length of the CDR3 is 15 residues. V lost 5 bases, J lost 2 bases, and 16 bases lay in between. CDR1 and CDR2 from the germline V gene are SGHRS and YFSETQ. CDR3 region: CASSYSTGQNYGYTF. Here the CDR3 DNA reads TGCGCCAGCAGTTATTCAACGGGGCAAAACTATGGCTACACCTTC.

This clonotype was seen ten or more times. The rearrangement joins TRBV12-3 or TRBV12-4 to TRBJ2-2; TRBD1 aligns across 10 bases. The trim removed 6 bases at V and 6 bases at J, leaving 7 bases unmatched. This CDR3 region has 15 residues. The CDR3 reads CASRAGTGAAGELFF. DNA for the CDR3: TGTGCCAGCAGGGCCGGGACAGGGGCGGCCGGGGAGCTGTTTTTT.

This clonotype has ten or more counts. Written as DNA, the CDR3 is TGCGCCAGCAGCCAACCATTCGCCAGGGTTACTGAAGCTTTCTTT. This sequence encodes CASSQPFARVTEAFF. V gene TRBV4-1 combines with J gene TRBJ1-1; D perhaps matches TRBD1 (5 bases). The CDR3 is made up of 15 amino acids. Germline CDR1 and CDR2: MGHRA and YSYEKL. V was clipped by 2 bases and J by 5 bases, with 15 bases between them.

This sequence joins TRBV2 and TRBJ2-3; D remains unclear. V lost 7 bases, J lost 1 base, and 9 bases lay in between. The CDR3 runs to 13 residues. Germline CDR1 is SNHLY and CDR2 is FYNNEI. CDR3 nucleotide sequence: TGTGCCAGCAAAGGGCTTGGCACAGATACGCAGTATTTT. It codes for CASKGLGTDTQYF.

This clonotype was observed a handful of times. The chain is built from TRBV5-1 and TRBJ2-3; 10 bases align to TRBD1. The CDR3 is 15 residues long. Germline V gene lookup returns CDR1 SGHRS and CDR2 YFSETQ. V dropped 5 bases and J dropped 6; count of bases not matched to a gene: 9. The CDR3 DNA sequence: TGCGCCAGCAGAGACCGGACAGGGGGAGAGGATACGCAGTATTTT. This codes for CASRDRTGGEDTQYF.

This clonotype was detected a few times. The chain recombines TRBV7-8 with TRBJ2-2; D unclear. V was cut by 4 bases and J by 8 bases, with 11 bases left in between. The germline gives CDR1 SGHVS, CDR2 FQNEAQ. The CDR3 is 13 residues long. The CDR3 nucleotides are TGTGCCAGCAGCTCCTTCTACGGTGGGGAGCTGTTTTTT. Translation: CASSSFYGGELFF.

The rearrangement uses TRBV7-9 and TRBJ1-4; 8 bases agree with TRBD1. V lost 3 bases, J lost 8 bases, and 5 bases stayed unmatched. The CDR3 consists of 14 residues. CDR1 and CDR2 from the germline V gene are SEHNR and FQNEAQ (reference sequence). CDR3 sequence: CASSLGQVEEKLFF. In DNA form, the CDR3 reads TGTGCCAGCAGCTTGGGACAGGTGGAAGAAAAACTGTTTTTT. Together with reference TRBV7-9 and TRBJ1-4, the CDR3 gives the full variable domain: DTGVSQNPRHKITKRGQNVTFRCDPISEHNRLYWYRQTLGQGPEFLTYFQNEAQLEKSRLLSDRFSAERPKGSFSTLEIQRTEQGDSAMYLCASSLGQVEEKLFFGSGTQLSVL.

This clonotype was observed a handful of times. This sequence joins TRBV27 and TRBJ1-4; tentatively, D is TRBD1 (5 bases). Germline V lookup: CDR1 MNHEY, CDR2 SMNVEV (reference sequence). Trimming shortened V by 4 bases and J by 8 bases, and 20 bases separated the two germline ends. CDR3 size: 16 residues. CDR3 DNA: TGTGCCAGCAGTTCCCGTCGGCCGGGGCTTAAGGAAAAACTGTTTTTT. Translated, it gives CASSSRRPGLKEKLFF.

The chain is built from TRBV27 and TRBJ2-7; weak D call: TRBD2 (5 bases). The CDR3 runs 14 residues. From germline, CDR1 is MNHEY and CDR2 SMNVEV (reference sequence). V lost 7 bases and J lost 5, with 18 bases in between. As DNA, the CDR3 is TGTGCCAGCACCCTACAACGGCGGGCGGACGAGCAGTACTTC. Its translation: CASTLQRRADEQYF.

This clonotype was counted ten times or more. The gene calls are TRBV2 and TRBJ2-5; the D call may be TRBD1 or TRBD2 (5 bases each). The germline CDR1 and CDR2 sequences are SNHLY and FYNNEI. V shed 6 bases and J shed 5 bases, with 10 bases lying between them. CDR3 size: 12 residues. Here the CDR3 reads CASSRVAETQYF. The CDR3 nucleotides read TGTGCCAGCAGCAGGGTAGCGGAGACCCAGTACTTC.

The rearrangement uses TRBV20-1 and TRBJ1-1, with TRBD1 as a possible D gene (6 bases). The V end lost 0 bases, the J end lost 11 bases, and 25 bases lay between the germline ends. There are 16 residues in the CDR3. In germline, CDR1 is DFQATT, CDR2 SNEGSKA (reference sequence). The CDR3: CSARDWGFGGAGRAFF. In DNA, the CDR3 is TGCAGTGCTAGAGATTGGGGTTTCGGGGGCGCAGGGCGGGCTTTCTTT.

This clonotype was detected only a few times. This chain connects TRBV5-8 to TRBJ1-5; D perhaps matches TRBD1 (5 bases). Trimming took off 4 bases at V and 7 bases at J, with 9 bases between the two ends. Germline lookup yields CDR1 SGHTS and CDR2 YDEGEE. CDR3 length: 12 amino acids. In nucleotides, the CDR3 is TGTGCCAGCAGCCCTTGGGGGCAGCCCCAGCATTTT. Residues: CASSPWGQPQHF.

The chain is built from TRBV25-1 and TRBJ2-4, with D uncertain. Looked up from germline, CDR1 is MGHDK and CDR2 is SYGVNS. This CDR3 is 13 amino acids long. Deletions cut 2 bases from V and 9 bases from J, with 11 bases between. CDR3 in amino acids: CASSEVGTVIQYF. CDR3 bases: TGTGCCAGCAGTGAAGTTGGCACAGTCATTCAGTACTTC.